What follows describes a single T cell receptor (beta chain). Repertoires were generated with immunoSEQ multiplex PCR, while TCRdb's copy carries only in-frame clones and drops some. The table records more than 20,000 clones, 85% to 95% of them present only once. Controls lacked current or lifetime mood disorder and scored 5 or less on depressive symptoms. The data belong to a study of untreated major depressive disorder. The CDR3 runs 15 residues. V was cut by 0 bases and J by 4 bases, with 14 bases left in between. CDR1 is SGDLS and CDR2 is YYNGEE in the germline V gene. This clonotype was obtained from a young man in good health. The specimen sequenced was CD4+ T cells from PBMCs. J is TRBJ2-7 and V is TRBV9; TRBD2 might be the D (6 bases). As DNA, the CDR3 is TGTGCCAGCAGCGTAGGGACTACCGCCTTATACGAGCAGTACTTC. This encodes CASSVGTTALYEQYF.